The 16 T cell receptor beta chains below were found in one sample sequenced in a study of PD-L1 blockade in urothelial cancer (dated by TCRdb to about 2017). Reading the label with the study, this specimen's time point is: pretreatment peripheral blood. The protocol used for the library was the immunoSEQ multiplex PCR assay. This immuneACCESS table, as held by TCRdb, lists in-frame sequences with V and J called but not all clones. Of the missing ones, under half trace to an unresolved V gene in checked studies; the others have no known cause. The sample table lists 45,000 to 60,000 clones, roughly 85% of them with a count of one. The ten largest clonotypes hold less than 20% of the sample. This sample comprised PBMCs, obtained around atezolizumab (anti-PD-L1) treatment. Receptor source: a man aged 65-85 years with urothelial cancer.

J is TRBJ2-1 and V is TRBV5-1; a possible D gene is TRBD2 (6 bases). The CDR3 runs to 14 residues. V gave up 3 bases and J gave up 4 bases, with 11 bases separating them. Germline CDR1 is SGHRS and CDR2 is YFSETQ. The CDR3 bases are TGCGCCAGCAGCTCCTTAGCGGATTACAATGAGCAGTTCTTC. It encodes CASSSLADYNEQFF.

This clone appeared a single time. The chain links TRBV29-1 to TRBJ2-1; no firm D call. Germline values: CDR1 SQVTM, CDR2 ANQGSEA. V gave up 3 bases and J gave up 6 bases, with 3 bases separating them. This CDR3 has 10 amino acids. CDR3 sequence: CSVDSNEQFF. The CDR3 DNA reads as TGCAGCGTTGATAGCAATGAGCAGTTCTTC.

A few counts support this clone. V is TRBV2 and J is TRBJ2-7; 10 bases line up with TRBD1. There are 16 residues in the CDR3. The germline gives CDR1 SNHLY, CDR2 FYNNEI. V lost 5 bases to trimming and J lost 1 base; unmatched junction nucleotides: 8. The chain's CDR3 is CASSPRDRGSSYEQYF. The CDR3 nucleotides are TGTGCCAGCAGTCCCCGGGACAGGGGTTCGTCCTACGAGCAGTACTTC.

The chain couples TRBV9 to TRBJ2-5, with 7 bases matching TRBD1. This CDR3 region has 14 residues. Germline trimming cut 0 bases from V and 2 bases from J; bases unmatched to any gene: 1. Germline lookup yields CDR1 SGDLS and CDR2 YYNGEE. The CDR3 nucleotides read TGTGCCAGCAGCGTAGAGACAGGGCAAGAGACCCAGTACTTC. Amino acid sequence: CASSVETGQETQYF.

CDR3 bases: TGCGCCAGCAGCCAGTGGGGTGGGGCGCGGCCCTATGGCTACACCTTC. This sequence encodes CASSQWGGARPYGYTF. This chain links TRBV4-1 with TRBJ1-2; possible D gene TRBD1, 5 bases. Germline V lookup: CDR1 MGHRA, CDR2 YSYEKL. Trimming took 3 bases from V and 4 from J, leaving 18 bases between them. The CDR3 runs 16 residues.

This clone was recorded a few times. This chain uses TRBV7-9 with TRBJ2-2, with TRBD2 matching 8 bases. Germline assignment: CDR1 SEHNR and CDR2 FQNEAQ (reference sequence). V was clipped by 3 bases and J by 3 bases; unmatched bases: 12. The CDR3 is 18 amino acids. The CDR3, as DNA: TGTGCCAGCAGCTTCCCGGGAGGGAGAAGGTCGGACACCGGGGAGCTGTTTTTT. Translation: CASSFPGGRRSDTGELFF.

The genes are TRBV4-1 and TRBJ2-3, with 7 bases lining up with TRBD1. The germline V gene encodes CDR1 MGHRA and CDR2 YSYEKL. The CDR3 contains 15 residues. V lost 3 bases and J lost 2; bases outside the gene matches: 5. CDR3 residues: CASSHSGQSTDTQYF. DNA of the CDR3: TGCGCCAGCAGCCACTCGGGACAGTCCACAGATACGCAGTATTTT.

This chain connects TRBV25-1 to TRBJ2-1; no clear D gene. V was clipped by 5 bases and J by 5 bases, with 10 bases between them. The length of the CDR3 is 13 residues. The germline CDR1 and CDR2 sequences are MGHDK and SYGVNS. CDR3 residues: CASSSRLHNEQFF. In DNA, the CDR3 is TGTGCCAGCAGTTCCAGGCTCCACAATGAGCAGTTCTTC.

Written as DNA, the CDR3 is TGCGCCAGCACCAAGACAGGGACCGACTATGGCTACACCTTC. It codes for CASTKTGTDYGYTF. The genes are TRBV5-1 and TRBJ1-2, with 7 bases matching TRBD1. The germline CDR1 and CDR2 sequences are SGHRS and YFSETQ. The V and J ends lost 6 bases and 3 bases, in that order; junction bases with no gene match: 8. The CDR3 totals 14 residues. Together with reference TRBV5-1 and TRBJ1-2, the CDR3 gives the full variable domain: KAGVTQTPRYLIKTRGQQVTLSCSPISGHRSVSWYQQTPGQGLQFLFEYFSETQRNKGNFPGRFSGRQFSNSRSEMNVSTLELGDSALYLCASTKTGTDYGYTFGSGTRLTVV.

This clone was counted a single time. The chain uses TRBV7-8 and TRBJ1-2; D is ambiguous. CDR3 length equals 15 residues. The ends were cut back, 2 bases at V and 0 bases at J, with 10 bases in the middle. Per the germline V gene, CDR1 is SGHVS and CDR2 is FQNEAQ. The CDR3 spells CASSLLRSTNYGYTF. In DNA form, the CDR3 reads TGTGCCAGCAGCTTATTGCGCTCAACTAACTATGGCTACACCTTC.

This clone was found once. The genes are TRBV4-1 and TRBJ2-7; D not resolved. The germline CDR1 and CDR2 sequences are MGHRA and YSYEKL. The CDR3 extends over 14 amino acids. V was pared by 4 bases and J by 5 bases, with 15 bases between. CDR3 sequence (DNA): TGCGCCAGCAGCCCCGCCCATCTCGGTAACGAGCAGTACTTC. Amino acids: CASSPAHLGNEQYF.

The chain combines TRBV7-9 with TRBJ2-7, with 11 nucleotides matching TRBD1. The germline CDR1 and CDR2 sequences are SEHNR and FQNEAQ (reference sequence). The CDR3 sequence is 13 residues long. V gave up 9 bases and J gave up 3 bases; unmatched junction bases: 4. The CDR3, as DNA: TGTGCCAGTAGCGGGACAGGGGGCTACGAGCAGTACTTC. Translation: CASSGTGGYEQYF.

This chain uses TRBV9 with TRBJ1-5; 8 bases agree with TRBD1. CDR1 is SGDLS and CDR2 is YYNGEE in the germline V gene. Trimming at V came to 4 bases and at J to 5 bases, leaving 8 bases not matched to a gene. The CDR3 is made up of 15 amino acids. CDR3 sequence: CASSSGQGDHQPQHF. The CDR3, as DNA: TGTGCCAGCAGCTCCGGACAGGGAGACCATCAGCCCCAGCATTTT.

The rearrangement uses TRBV9 and TRBJ1-3; D is possibly TRBD1 (6 bases). Germline V gives CDR1 SGDLS, CDR2 YYNGEE. The CDR3 has 14 residues. The V end was cut by 0 bases, the J end by 4 bases, with 8 bases between. DNA for the CDR3: TGTGCCAGCAGCGTAGCCACAGGGGGAAACACCATATATTTT. Residues: CASSVATGGNTIYF. The full variable domain, rest sourced from reference TRBV9 and TRBJ1-3, is DSGVTQTPKHLITATGQRVTLRCSPRSGDLSVYWYQQSLDQGLQFLIQYYNGEERAKGNILERFSAQQFPDLHSELNLSSLELGDSALYFCASSVATGGNTIYFGEGSWLTVV.

Only one count was recorded for this clone. The rearrangement links TRBV28 to TRBJ2-1, with TRBD1 as a possible D gene (7 bases). Per the germline V gene, CDR1 is MDHEN and CDR2 is SYDVKM. The CDR3 spans 14 residues. Trimming left V 5 bases short and J 12 bases short, with 20 bases between. The CDR3 loop is CASSTTGVGGRQFF. The CDR3 region has the DNA TGTGCCAGCAGTACAACAGGGGTGGGGGGTAGGCAGTTCTTC.

The chain carries TRBV30 and TRBJ2-5, with TRBD2 as a possible D gene (6 bases). V was shortened by 0 bases and J by 4 bases, with 9 bases between the two germline ends. The length of the CDR3 is 13 residues. CDR1 and CDR2 (germline): GTSNPN, SVGIG (reference sequence). The CDR3 coding sequence is TGTGCCTGGAGTGTCGAGGGAGGAGAGACCCAGTACTTC. This gives the protein CAWSVEGGETQYF.